The 25 T cell receptor beta chains below were found in one sample sequenced in a study of control samples from healthy donors and cancer patients. The method was immunoSEQ multiplex PCR; TCRdb's version includes in-frame clones alone and lacks a portion of them. This table holds roughly 76,000 clones, about 94% found once. Sequenced input: blood. All receptors derive from a young woman in good health.

The chain uses TRBV2 and TRBJ2-1; the D is unclear. This CDR3 comprises 16 residues. V was clipped by 3 bases and J by 3 bases, with 15 bases between them. Germline CDR1 is SNHLY and CDR2 is FYNNEI. This CDR3 is CASSDEAAIVYNEQFF. The CDR3, as DNA: TGTGCCAGCAGTGACGAGGCAGCTATTGTCTACAATGAGCAGTTCTTC.

The chain links TRBV21-1 to TRBJ2-5; TRBD2, as called in the table, went unchecked against the DNA. TRBV21-1 is described as a pseudogene. This CDR3 spans 19 amino acids. The CDR3 region is CASSKGGIGWSRGKETQYF. Here the CDR3 DNA reads TGTGCCAGCAGCAAAGGGGGAATAGGATGGTCCCGGGGGAAAGAGACCCAGTACTTC.

V gene TRBV19 combines with J gene TRBJ2-7; the D is unclear. Trimming removed 3 bases from V and 3 bases from J, with 9 bases in between. The germline CDR1 and CDR2 sequences are LNHDA and SQIVND (reference sequence). This CDR3 spans 13 amino acids. This chain's CDR3 is CASSIAEHYEQYF. CDR3 in DNA: TGTGCCAGTAGTATTGCAGAACACTACGAGCAGTACTTC.

This clone was seen more than once but under ten times. This chain links TRBV7-9 with TRBJ2-5; D might be TRBD2 (5 bases). The V end lost 0 bases, the J end lost 5 bases, and 10 bases lay between the germline ends. CDR3 size: 14 residues. Germline CDR1 and CDR2: SEHNR and FQNEAQ (reference sequence). For the CDR3, the DNA is TGTGCCAGCAGCTTAGCTAGCGTCGGGGAGACCCAGTACTTC. Its protein product is CASSLASVGETQYF.

V and J are TRBV9 and TRBJ1-4; D gene ambiguous. V shed 0 bases and J shed 0 bases, with 3 bases lying between them. CDR1 and CDR2 (germline): SGDLS, YYNGEE. The CDR3 is 14 residues long. The CDR3, as DNA: TGTGCCAGCAGCGTAGCCGCAACTAATGAAAAACTGTTTTTT. This translates into CASSVAATNEKLFF. Full variable domain (outside the CDR3, taken from reference TRBV9 and TRBJ1-4): DSGVTQTPKHLITATGQRVTLRCSPRSGDLSVYWYQQSLDQGLQFLIQYYNGEERAKGNILERFSAQQFPDLHSELNLSSLELGDSALYFCASSVAATNEKLFFGSGTQLSVL.

This rearrangement joins TRBV6-5 to TRBJ1-5; TRBD1 aligns across 9 bases. The CDR3 covers 15 residues. The V and J ends lost 7 bases and 4 bases, in that order; junction bases with no gene match: 8. Germline CDR1 MNHEY, CDR2 SVGAGI. The CDR3 sequence is CASTPDRGTNQPQHF. The CDR3 DNA is TGTGCCAGCACCCCGGACAGGGGTACTAATCAGCCCCAGCATTTT.

CDR3 region: CASSSVQGDGYTF. The CDR3 DNA is TGTGCCAGCAGCTCAGTACAGGGAGATGGCTACACCTTC. J is TRBJ1-2 and V is TRBV7-9; a possible D gene is TRBD1 (6 bases). V was pared by 4 bases and J by 6 bases, with 12 bases between. The CDR3 has 13 amino acids. Looked up from germline, CDR1 is SEHNR and CDR2 is FQNEAQ (reference sequence). The full variable domain, its missing parts supplied by reference TRBV7-9 and TRBJ1-2, is DTGVSQNPRHKITKRGQNVTFRCDPISEHNRLYWYRQTLGQGPEFLTYFQNEAQLEKSRLLSDRFSAERPKGSFSTLEIQRTEQGDSAMYLCASSSVQGDGYTFGSGTRLTVV.

The V and J genes are TRBV28 and TRBJ1-2, with 7 bases that match TRBD1. CDR3 length: 13 residues. The V gene's germline CDR1 is MDHEN and CDR2 SYDVKM. The V segment lost 2 bases and the J segment 5 bases; nucleotides outside the gene matches: 2. The CDR3 bases are TGTGCCAGCAGTTTACGCAGGGGGTATGGCTACACCTTC. The encoded protein is CASSLRRGYGYTF.

J is TRBJ2-7 and V is TRBV11-2, with 8 bases identical to TRBD1. CDR1 and CDR2 from the germline V gene are SGHAT and FQNNGV. J gave up 0 bases and V 8 bases, and 6 bases lay outside the gene matches. This CDR3 region has 14 residues. The CDR3 nucleotides are TGTGCCAGCGCGAGGACAGGGAGCTCCTACGAGCAGTACTTC. This encodes CASARTGSSYEQYF.

The chain recombines TRBV6-6 with TRBJ1-6; 7 bases map to TRBD1. The CDR3 covers 17 residues. Losses at the gene ends were 6 bases for V and 7 bases for J; bases not matched to a gene: 15. Germline V lookup: CDR1 MNHNY, CDR2 SVGAGI (reference sequence). CDR3 region: CASSRRGNRGGNSPLHF. CDR3 sequence (DNA): TGTGCCAGCAGCCGACGTGGGAACAGGGGAGGGAATTCACCCCTCCACTTT.

The chain carries TRBV11-2 and TRBJ2-7; D not certain. Per germline, CDR1 SGHAT and CDR2 FQNNGV. This CDR3 has 15 amino acids. V was shortened by 3 bases and J by 2 bases, with 14 bases between the two germline ends. CDR3 nucleotide sequence: TGTGCCAGCAGCTTCCGCCCAAACCAAGCCTACGAGCAGTACTTC. Its translation: CASSFRPNQAYEQYF.

This rearrangement joins TRBV15 to TRBJ2-3; no clear D gene. From germline, CDR1 is LNHNV and CDR2 YYDKDF (reference sequence). The V end was cut by 4 bases, the J end by 3 bases, with 2 bases between. The CDR3 is made up of 11 amino acids. For the CDR3, the DNA is TGTGCCACCAGCAAAACAGATACGCAGTATTTT. Residues: CATSKTDTQYF. The full variable domain, completed using reference TRBV15 and TRBJ2-3, is DAMVIQNPRYQVTQFGKPVTLSCSQTLNHNVMYWYQQKSSQAPKLLFHYYDKDFNNEADTPDNFQSRRPNTSFCFLDIRSPGLGDTAMYLCATSKTDTQYFGPGTRLTVL.

This clone has just one count. This chain joins TRBV14 and TRBJ1-1; D gene ambiguous. Trimming took 4 bases from V and 11 from J, leaving 20 bases between them. Germline loops: CDR1 SGHDN, CDR2 FVKESK. The CDR3 sequence is 14 residues long. CDR3 sequence reads: CASSLTDGRSVAFF. The CDR3 bases are TGTGCCAGCAGCCTAACAGATGGACGCAGTGTCGCTTTCTTT.

V gene TRBV10-3 combines with J gene TRBJ2-7; D tentatively reads TRBD1 or TRBD2 (5 bases each). The V gene's germline CDR1 is ENHRY and CDR2 SYGVKD. The CDR3 spans 15 residues. Trimming took 4 bases from V and 4 from J, leaving 17 bases between them. For the CDR3, the DNA is TGTGCCATCAGTGGATCCGGGACGGCGGCGTACGAGCAGTACTTC. It codes for CAISGSGTAAYEQYF.

This clone was counted once. The chain has TRBV19 and TRBJ1-4; D is possibly TRBD1 (6 bases). The germline V gene has CDR1 LNHDA and CDR2 SQIVND (reference sequence). CDR3 length equals 14 residues. Deletions cut 5 bases from V and 2 bases from J, with 9 bases between. CDR3 residues: CASSQGSTNEKLFF. In DNA form, the CDR3 reads TGTGCCAGTAGTCAGGGGAGCACTAATGAAAAACTGTTTTTT.

This chain connects TRBV4-2 to TRBJ2-3; either TRBD1 or TRBD2 may fit D (5 bases each). The V and J ends lost 3 bases and 3 bases respectively, with 16 bases between them. Germline values: CDR1 LGHNA, CDR2 YNFKEQ. The CDR3 is 16 amino acids. CDR3 residues: CASSHNSLGETDTQYF. In nucleotides, the CDR3 is TGTGCCAGCAGCCACAATTCGCTGGGGGAGACAGATACGCAGTATTTT.

This clone has only one observation. The chain has TRBV15 and TRBJ1-2, with 7 nucleotides matching TRBD1. The trim removed 0 bases at V and 8 bases at J, leaving 12 bases unmatched. This CDR3 contains 16 residues. CDR1 is LNHNV, CDR2 YYDKDF, per germline (reference sequence). CDR3 region: CATSRDPHTGEGGYTF. Written as DNA, the CDR3 is TGTGCCACCAGCAGAGATCCACACACAGGGGAGGGGGGCTACACCTTC.

The genes are TRBV15 and TRBJ1-4; D is uncertain. The CDR3 spans 15 residues. From germline, CDR1 is LNHNV and CDR2 YYDKDF (reference sequence). V gave up 3 bases and J gave up 0 bases, with 8 bases separating them. CDR3 protein: CATSSRTTTNEKLFF. The CDR3 DNA is TGTGCCACCAGCAGCCGGACGACAACTAATGAAAAACTGTTTTTT.

The CDR3 here is CASFTGATEAFF. The DNA for the CDR3 is TGTGCCAGCTTTACAGGGGCCACTGAAGCTTTCTTT. This rearrangement joins TRBV12-3 or TRBV12-4 to TRBJ1-1, with TRBD1 matching over 7 bases. J gave up 4 bases and V 8 bases, and 4 bases lay outside the gene matches. CDR3 length equals 12 residues.

A remark on this clone: The junction shows a germline mismatch at one end, possibly a read error. This chain connects TRBV13 to TRBJ1-2, with D possibly matching TRBD1 (5 bases). The length of the CDR3 is 11 residues. Germline values: CDR1 PRHDT, CDR2 FYEKMQ (reference sequence). As DNA, the CDR3 is TGTGCCAGCAGCCTAGGGGATGGCTACACCTTC. It specifies CASSLGDGYTF.

Here the CDR3 reads CASSRGDTRYEQYF. DNA of the CDR3: TGTGCCAGCAGCCGTGGGGACACGAGGTACGAGCAGTACTTC. This rearrangement joins TRBV11-2 to TRBJ2-7; D might be TRBD1 (6 bases). The V end was cut by 5 bases, the J end by 4 bases, with 15 bases between. This CDR3 spans 14 amino acids. Germline values: CDR1 SGHAT, CDR2 FQNNGV.

The CDR3 region has the DNA TGTGCCAGCAGTACAAGACAGGGGAGGGAGACCCAGTACTTC. It specifies CASSTRQGRETQYF. V and J are TRBV27 and TRBJ2-5; 8 nucleotides line up with TRBD1. V was pared by 5 bases and J by 5 bases, with 7 bases of the junction left unmatched. Germline V gives CDR1 MNHEY, CDR2 SMNVEV (reference sequence). The CDR3 extends over 14 amino acids.

The chain uses TRBV6-5 and TRBJ1-1, with D maybe TRBD1 (5 bases). Per germline, CDR1 MNHEY and CDR2 SVGAGI. This CDR3 contains 13 residues. V was cut by 7 bases and J by 5 bases, with 14 bases left in between. The CDR3 DNA follows: TGTGCCAGCAACTCGGACATGACGACTGAAGCTTTCTTT. Its protein product is CASNSDMTTEAFF.

V is TRBV6-5 and J is TRBJ1-2; 9 positions match TRBD1. The ends lost 6 bases at V and 3 bases at J; junction bases unmatched: 8. The CDR3 is 15 amino acids. Germline assignment: CDR1 MNHEY and CDR2 SVGAGI. The CDR3: CASRGRQGDDYGYTF. CDR3 nucleotides: TGTGCCAGCAGGGGAAGACAGGGGGATGACTATGGCTACACCTTC.

This chain's CDR3 is CASSPSRGGADYGYTF. In DNA, the CDR3 is TGTGCCAGCTCTCCATCTCGGGGGGGCGCCGACTATGGCTACACCTTC. The chain joins TRBV18 to TRBJ1-2, with TRBD1 as a possible D gene (6 bases). Germline V gives CDR1 KGHSH, CDR2 LQKENI. V lost 6 bases and J 3 bases, leaving 20 bases between the germline ends. This CDR3 has 16 residues.